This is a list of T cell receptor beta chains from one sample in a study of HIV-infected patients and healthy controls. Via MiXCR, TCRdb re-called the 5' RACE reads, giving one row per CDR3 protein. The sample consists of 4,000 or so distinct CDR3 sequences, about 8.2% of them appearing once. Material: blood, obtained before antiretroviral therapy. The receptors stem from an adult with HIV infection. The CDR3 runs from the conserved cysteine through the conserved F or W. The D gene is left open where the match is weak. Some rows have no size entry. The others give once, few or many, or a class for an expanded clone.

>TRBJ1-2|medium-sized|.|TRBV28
TGTGCCAGCAGTTTGGGGGGGGCGGATGGCTACACCTTC
CASSLGGADGYTF
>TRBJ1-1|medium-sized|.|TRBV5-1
TGCGCCAGCAGCTTGTGGCCGGGGAACACTGAAGCTTTCTTT
CASSLWPGNTEAFF
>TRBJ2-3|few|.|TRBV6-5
TGTGCCAGCAGTCAAGTTAAGGATACGCAGTATTTT
CASSQVKDTQYF
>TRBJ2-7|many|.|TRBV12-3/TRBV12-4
TGTGCCAGCAGAAAGACAGGTTCCGGCGAGCAGTACTTC
CASRKTGSGEQYF
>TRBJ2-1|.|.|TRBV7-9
TGTGCCAGCAGCACCGGGACACCGGCCCATGAGCAGTTCTTC
CASSTGTPAHEQFF
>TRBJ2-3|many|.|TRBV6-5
TGTGCCAGCAGTTTCATCGCTACCGCGCCTGTGCCAGATACGCAGTATTTT
CASSFIATAPVPDTQYF
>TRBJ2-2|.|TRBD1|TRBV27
TGTGCCAGCAGCCTTCTACCGGGACAGACCGACACCGGGGAGCTGTTTTTT
CASSLLPGQTDTGELFF
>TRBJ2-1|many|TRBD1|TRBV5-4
TGTGCCAGCAGCTCAGAGGGACAGTTCTACAATGAGCAGTTCTTC
CASSSEGQFYNEQFF
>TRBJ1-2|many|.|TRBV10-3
TGTGCCATCAGGGGTACTAGGGGAAATTCCTATGGCTACACCTTC
CAIRGTRGNSYGYTF
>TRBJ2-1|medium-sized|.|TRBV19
TGTGCCAGTAGTACCTTCCGGGACAACTACAATGAGCAGTTCTTC
CASSTFRDNYNEQFF
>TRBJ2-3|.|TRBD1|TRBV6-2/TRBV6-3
TGTGCCAGCAGTCCCCTGGACAGGGGGTTCAGTCAAGATACGCAGTATTTT
CASSPLDRGFSQDTQYF
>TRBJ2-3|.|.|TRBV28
TGTGCCAGCGAAGACGGGCGGGCCACAGATACGCAGTATTTT
CASEDGRATDTQYF
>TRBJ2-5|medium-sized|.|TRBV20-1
TGCAGTGCGACGACGGGGGCCCAAGAGACCCAGTACTTC
CSATTGAQETQYF
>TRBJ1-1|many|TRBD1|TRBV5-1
TGCGCCAGCAGCTTTGTGCCGGGACAGTACACTGAAGCTTTCTTT
CASSFVPGQYTEAFF
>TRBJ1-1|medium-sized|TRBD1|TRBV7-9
TGTGCCAGCAGCCCAACGACAGGGGGCTTCACTGAAGCTTTCTTT
CASSPTTGGFTEAFF
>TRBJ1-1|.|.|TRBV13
TGTGCCAGCAGCTCGGGGTGGGTCGGCACTGAAGCTTTCTTT
CASSSGWVGTEAFF
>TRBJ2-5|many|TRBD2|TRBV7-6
TGTGCCAGCAGCCGCGGGAGACAGGAGACCCAGTACTTC
CASSRGRQETQYF
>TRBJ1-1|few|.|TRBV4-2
TGTGCCAGCAGCCAGGGGGCTGACACTGAAGCTTTCTTT
CASSQGADTEAFF
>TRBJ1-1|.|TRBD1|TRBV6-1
TGTGCCGGCAGTCTCACAGGGGACACTGAAGCTTTCTTT
CAGSLTGDTEAFF
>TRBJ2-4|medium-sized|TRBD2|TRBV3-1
TGTGCCAGCAGCCAAGACATCCTAGCGGGAGATGAGGACAAAAACATTCAGTACTTC
CASSQDILAGDEDKNIQYF
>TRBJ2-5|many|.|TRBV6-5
TGTGCCAGCAGTTACTCCGACGGGGAGACCCAGTACTTC
CASSYSDGETQYF
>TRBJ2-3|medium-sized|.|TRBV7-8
TGTGCCAGCCGGTTAACCTACAGGAGAACTAGCACAGATACGCAGTATTTT
CASRLTYRRTSTDTQYF
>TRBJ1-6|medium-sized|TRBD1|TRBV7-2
TGTGCCAGCAGCCCTGGGGACAGGAGCCTTCCCCTCCACTTT
CASSPGDRSLPLHF
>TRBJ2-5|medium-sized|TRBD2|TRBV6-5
TGTGCCAGCAGAGCCCGGGACGGGAGGCTCCAAGAGACCCAGTACTTC
CASRARDGRLQETQYF
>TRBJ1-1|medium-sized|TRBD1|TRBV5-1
TGCGCCAGCAGCTCTACCGGGACAGGAGGAACTGAAGCTTTCTTT
CASSSTGTGGTEAFF
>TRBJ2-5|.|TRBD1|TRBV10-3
TGTGCCATCAGGGGACAGGGTGCAAAAGAGACCCAGTACTTC
CAIRGQGAKETQYF
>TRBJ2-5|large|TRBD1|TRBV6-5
TGTGCCAGCACCAGGGGACAGCAAGAGACCCAGTACTTC
CASTRGQQETQYF
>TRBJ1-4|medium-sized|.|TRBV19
TGTGCCAGTAGTACCGGCTCAAGCGGGGAAAAACTGTTTTTT
CASSTGSSGEKLFF
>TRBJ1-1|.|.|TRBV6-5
TGTGCCAGCAGTGGGGAATACACTGAAGCTTTCTTT
CASSGEYTEAFF
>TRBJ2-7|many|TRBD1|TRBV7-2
TGTGCCAGCAGCAGGGGGCTAGAAGGCGAGCAGTACTTC
CASSRGLEGEQYF
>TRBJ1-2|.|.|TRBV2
TGTGCCAGCAGGTCCATCGAAAACACTCTCTATGGCTACACCTTC
CASRSIENTLYGYTF
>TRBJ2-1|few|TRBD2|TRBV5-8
TGTGCCAGCAGCTCCGGACTAGCGGGGGCCGCCGGAAACAATGAGCAGTTCTTC
CASSSGLAGAAGNNEQFF
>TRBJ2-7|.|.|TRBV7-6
TGTGCCAGCAGCTCCCTATCCTACGAGCAGTACTTC
CASSSLSYEQYF
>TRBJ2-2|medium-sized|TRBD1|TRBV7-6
TGTGCCAGCAGCCCTATTAACTACAGGGGGCAACTGTCCGGGGAGCTGTTTTTT
CASSPINYRGQLSGELFF
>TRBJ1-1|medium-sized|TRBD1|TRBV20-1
TGCAGTGCTAGCTGGGACAGCATGAACACTGAAGCTTTCTTT
CSASWDSMNTEAFF
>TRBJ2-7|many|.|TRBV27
TGTGCCAGCAGTTTATCGCTTGCGGGGCCGACCTACGAGCAGTACTTC
CASSLSLAGPTYEQYF
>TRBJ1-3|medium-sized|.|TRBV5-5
TGTGCCAGCAGCACTATGGGGTCTGGAAACACCATATATTTT
CASSTMGSGNTIYF
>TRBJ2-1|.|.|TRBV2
TGTGCCAGCGCATTAGGTAGAGCCAATAATGAGCAGTTCTTC
CASALGRANNEQFF
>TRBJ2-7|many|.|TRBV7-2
TGTGCCAGCAGCTTAGGGGTTGAGCAGTACTTC
CASSLGVEQYF
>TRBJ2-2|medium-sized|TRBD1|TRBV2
TGTGCCAGCAGTAAATACAGGGGGCCGGACACCGGGGAGCTGTTTTTT
CASSKYRGPDTGELFF
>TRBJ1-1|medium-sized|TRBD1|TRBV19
TGTGCCACTGACAGCCAGATGACAGGGCGCGCTGAAGCTTTCTTT
CATDSQMTGRAEAFF
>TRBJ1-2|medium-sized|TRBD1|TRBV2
TGTGCCAGCAGGAGGGAACAGGGGGCCCCCTATGGCTACACCTTC
CASRREQGAPYGYTF
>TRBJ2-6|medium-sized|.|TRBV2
TGTGCCAGCAGTGGGCCTGGGGCCAACGTCCTGACTTTC
CASSGPGANVLTF
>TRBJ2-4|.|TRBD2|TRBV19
TGTGCCAGTAGTCAGACTAGCGGGAGTTTCGAAGCCAAAAACATTCAGTACTTC
CASSQTSGSFEAKNIQYF
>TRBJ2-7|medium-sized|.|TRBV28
TGTGCCAGCGGGAGCCCCTACGAGCAGTACTTC
CASGSPYEQYF